These 19 T cell receptor beta chains came from one sample sequenced in a study of patients and donors after allogeneic stem cell transplantation. MiXCR, applied by TCRdb to the RT-PCR reads, yields one record per CDR3 protein. The sample yields approximately 200,000 distinct CDR3 sequences, 41% seen once. The specimen sequenced was blood, either unsorted or a sorted T cell fraction (not recorded which). The source is a human donor who was either an allogeneic HSCT recipient or a stem cell or donor lymphocyte infusion donor (not recorded which). It is not recorded whose cells these are; they may come from a transplant donor.

The gene calls are TRBV15 and TRBJ2-2; 9 bases are a match to TRBD2. The ends lost 4 bases at V and 2 bases at J; junction bases unmatched: 8. The CDR3 length is 17 residues. Germline V lookup: CDR1 LNHNV, CDR2 YYDKDF (reference sequence). In DNA, the CDR3 is TGTGCCACCAGCATAGGACTAGCGAGTTTAAACACCGGGGAGCTGTTTTTT. It is translated as CATSIGLASLNTGELFF.

The CDR3 loop reads CASSFSGANYEQYF. The CDR3 bases are TGTGCCAGCAGTTTTTCCGGGGCCAACTACGAGCAGTACTTC. The chain joins TRBV27 to TRBJ2-7; D may be TRBD1 or TRBD2 (5 bases each). The germline V and J ends were trimmed by 3 bases and 3 bases, with 12 bases remaining between them. Germline CDR1 and CDR2: MNHEY and SMNVEV (reference sequence). The CDR3 has 14 amino acids.

The J gene is TRBJ2-1, the V gene TRBV7-2, with 9 bases identical to TRBD1. V lost 0 bases to trimming and J lost 3 bases; unmatched junction nucleotides: 3. The germline V gene has CDR1 SGHTA and CDR2 FQGNSA. CDR3 length: 16 residues. CDR3 DNA sequence: TGTGCCAGCAGCTTAGCGAGGGGACAGGGCTACAATGAGCAGTTCTTC. Encoded protein: CASSLARGQGYNEQFF.

The sample holds a few counts of this clonotype. The rearrangement joins TRBV7-6 to TRBJ1-2, with TRBD1 matching over 9 bases. Germline CDR1 SGHVS, CDR2 FNYEAQ. V lost 5 bases to trimming and J lost 3 bases; unmatched junction nucleotides: 7. This CDR3 comprises 15 residues. Here the CDR3 reads CASSDHRGRDYGYTF. The CDR3 DNA is TGTGCCAGCAGCGACCACAGGGGGCGCGACTATGGCTACACCTTC.

This clonotype was found once. The chain joins TRBV2 to TRBJ2-2; possibly TRBD1 for D (6 bases). V was pared by 6 bases and J by 4 bases, with 12 bases between. The CDR3 contains 14 residues. Germline V gives CDR1 SNHLY, CDR2 FYNNEI. Written as DNA, the CDR3 is TGTGCCAGCAGAGACGACAGGCTCACCGGGGAGCTGTTTTTT. This translates into CASRDDRLTGELFF.

This clonotype was seen a handful of times. The chain couples TRBV12-3 or TRBV12-4 to TRBJ1-2, with 9 bases aligning to TRBD1. Trimming at V came to 5 bases and at J to 4 bases, leaving 11 bases not matched to a gene. This CDR3 is 16 amino acids long. For the CDR3, the DNA is TGTGCCAGCAGTACGTCCGGGACAGGGACCCCCTATGGCTACACCTTC. It translates to CASSTSGTGTPYGYTF.

This clonotype was found a few times. The chain joins TRBV5-1 to TRBJ1-1, with 8 bases that match TRBD1. This CDR3 spans 16 amino acids. The V gene's germline CDR1 is SGHRS and CDR2 YFSETQ. J gave up 4 bases and V 0 bases, and 8 bases lay outside the gene matches. This CDR3 reads CASSLVQGARGTEAFF. DNA for the CDR3: TGCGCCAGCAGCTTGGTCCAGGGGGCGAGGGGCACTGAAGCTTTCTTT.

This clonotype was observed a handful of times. This chain connects TRBV9 to TRBJ1-4; 9 bases line up with TRBD1. Germline V gene lookup returns CDR1 SGDLS and CDR2 YYNGEE. The junction had 13 bases not matched to a gene; V was cut back by 3 bases and J by 4 bases. The CDR3 contains 18 residues. The CDR3 loop is CASSDRTGDPDINEKLFF. The CDR3 nucleotides are TGTGCCAGCAGCGATCGGACAGGGGACCCTGATATTAATGAAAAACTGTTTTTT.

J is TRBJ1-3 and V is TRBV20-1; weak D call: TRBD1 (6 bases). Germline values: CDR1 DFQATT, CDR2 SNEGSKA (reference sequence). Deletions cut 4 bases from V and 0 bases from J, with 10 bases between. The CDR3 contains 14 residues. The DNA for the CDR3 is TGCAGTGCTACCCAGGGGCCCTCTGGAAACACCATATATTTT. It translates to CSATQGPSGNTIYF.

This sequence joins TRBV9 and TRBJ2-1; no clear D gene. The CDR3 runs to 12 residues. CDR1 is SGDLS, CDR2 YYNGEE, per germline. V gave up 0 bases and J gave up 8 bases, with 6 bases separating them. The CDR3 DNA is TGTGCCAGCAGCGTAGGGAACGATGAGCAGTTCTTC. Translation gives CASSVGNDEQFF.

The rearrangement links TRBV6-5 to TRBJ1-3; D is uncertain. The CDR3 sequence is 15 residues long. In germline, CDR1 is MNHEY, CDR2 SVGAGI. Trimming took 0 bases from V and 2 from J, leaving 8 bases between them. CDR3 region: CASSYSGVPGNTIYF. In nucleotides, the CDR3 is TGTGCCAGCAGTTACTCGGGAGTGCCTGGAAACACCATATATTTT.

This clonotype was picked up a small number of times. The CDR3 DNA sequence: TGTGCCAGCAGCTCAGAACCGACTCCTGGAAACACCATATATTTT. Translation gives CASSSEPTPGNTIYF. The J gene is TRBJ1-3, the V gene TRBV7-9, with no clear D. The CDR3 consists of 15 residues. With 4 bases removed from V and 2 bases from J, the gap between germline ends came to 12 bases. Germline V gene data show CDR1 as SEHNR and CDR2 as FQNEAQ (reference sequence). Supplemented by reference TRBV7-9 and TRBJ1-3, the full variable domain reads DTGVSQNPRHKITKRGQNVTFRCDPISEHNRLYWYRQTLGQGPEFLTYFQNEAQLEKSRLLSDRFSAERPKGSFSTLEIQRTEQGDSAMYLCASSSEPTPGNTIYFGEGSWLTVV.

This clonotype turned up a few times. The chain carries TRBV3-1 and TRBJ1-1, with 7 nucleotides matching TRBD1. Germline values: CDR1 LGHDT, CDR2 YNNKEL (reference sequence). The CDR3 has 15 residues. V lost 4 bases, J lost 0 bases, and 5 bases stayed unmatched. CDR3 bases: TGTGCCAGCAGCCTACAGGGGCCCATGAACACTGAAGCTTTCTTT. It codes for CASSLQGPMNTEAFF.

This chain links TRBV29-1 with TRBJ2-3, with D tentatively TRBD2 (6 bases). There are 13 residues in the CDR3. The germline V gene has CDR1 SQVTM and CDR2 ANQGSEA. Trimming took 8 bases from V and 2 from J, leaving 14 bases between them. This chain's CDR3 is CSPRLGNTDTQYF. The DNA for the CDR3 is TGCAGCCCTCGACTAGGTAACACAGATACGCAGTATTTT.

The chain carries TRBV5-6 and TRBJ2-1; the match to TRBD2 covers 12 bases. The CDR3 extends over 18 amino acids. CDR1 and CDR2 (germline): SGHDT, YYEEEE. V was clipped by 0 bases and J by 2 bases; unmatched bases: 6. As DNA, the CDR3 is TGTGCCAGCAGCTTGGGCCTAGCGGGAGGGAGGACCTACAATGAGCAGTTCTTC. Translation: CASSLGLAGGRTYNEQFF.

In this sample, this clonotype turned up once. The genes are TRBV9 and TRBJ2-1; TRBD1 matches 8 bases. Germline-derived CDR1 and CDR2 are SGDLS and YYNGEE. J lost 2 bases, V lost 4 bases, and 8 bases had no gene match. The CDR3 has 16 amino acids. CDR3 protein: CASSHQTGDAYNEQFF. DNA for the CDR3: TGTGCCAGCAGCCACCAGACAGGGGATGCCTACAATGAGCAGTTCTTC.

The V call is TRBV9, the J call TRBJ2-5; TRBD2 aligns across 10 bases. Losses at the gene ends were 0 bases for V and 0 bases for J; bases not matched to a gene: 5. The CDR3 extends over 17 amino acids. The germline V gene has CDR1 SGDLS and CDR2 YYNGEE. The chain's CDR3 is CASSVGGLAGDQETQYF. CDR3 nucleotide sequence: TGTGCCAGCAGCGTAGGAGGTCTAGCGGGAGACCAAGAGACCCAGTACTTC.

This clonotype was counted between two and nine times. At one end the junction does not follow the germline gene, possibly because of a read error. For the CDR3, the DNA is TGTGCTAGCAGCTTAGGACAGAACACCGGGGAGCTGTTTTTT. This translates into CASSLGQNTGELFF. The chain joins TRBV7-7 to TRBJ2-2; D perhaps matches TRBD1 (5 bases). The CDR3 runs to 14 residues. Looked up from germline, CDR1 is SSHAT and CDR2 is FNYEAQ (reference sequence).

J is TRBJ2-7 and V is TRBV28; the match to TRBD2 covers 15 bases. With V trimmed by 10 bases and J by 6 bases, 4 bases remained unmatched. The germline V gene encodes CDR1 MDHEN and CDR2 SYDVKM. The length of the CDR3 is 13 residues. This chain's CDR3 is CATWTSGRGEQYF. CDR3 DNA: TGTGCCACCTGGACTAGCGGGAGGGGCGAGCAGTACTTC.